The sequence of this TCR beta chain was determined in a study of tumor-infiltrating lymphocytes in primary liver carcinoma. CDR1 is SQVTM and CDR2 is ANQGSEA in the germline V gene. The CDR3 totals 15 residues. Trimming took off 3 bases at V and 4 bases at J, with 18 bases between the two ends. Co-extraction of RNA and DNA was performed on roughly 20-31 mg of unsorted bulk tissue. The investigators made TCR beta cDNA from roughly 460 ng total RNA, using a constant-region primer. TCR beta libraries came from three nested multiplex PCR rounds using slightly modified ARM-PCR. The first two PCR rounds, nine to ten cycles each, used TRBV1-TRBV30 forward primers and a C-beta reverse primer. TCRdb called the multiplex PCR reads again in MiXCR, with one record for every CDR3 protein. Found here are tens of thousands of distinct CDR3 sequences, approximately 70% of them singletons; the top ten hold just under 20%.

Sequenced sample: liver tumor tissue from sampling region 1. As to subset: tumor region T1, superior pole. This chain links TRBV29-1 with TRBJ1-2; D gene unclear. The source is a man aged 40-50 years with primary liver carcinoma and hepatitis B virus infection. The CDR3 region is CSVDVQAGVSYGYTF. CDR3 coding DNA: TGCAGCGTTGATGTTCAAGCGGGAGTTAGCTATGGCTACACCTTC.